The clone carrying this T cell receptor beta chain came up once. Here immunoSEQ multiplex PCR was the method, and the copy in TCRdb shows in-frame clones only, minus some. The sample yields fewer than 150,000 clones, roughly 95% seen once. The CDR3 is 16 residues long. Trimming cost V 4 bases and J 3 bases; bases outside gene matches: 5. Germline V gene data show CDR1 as SGHNT and CDR2 as YYREEE (reference sequence). This sample is part of a study of T cell changes during pregnancy in multiple sclerosis. This sequence joins TRBV5-4 and TRBJ2-7, with 15 bases aligning to TRBD2. This clonotype originated in a female donor with multiple sclerosis, enrolled in a pregnancy study. The sequences come from peripheral blood, collected after pregnancy. CDR3 loop: CASSPGTSGRIYEQYF. The CDR3 region has the DNA TGTGCCAGCAGCCCGGGGACTAGCGGGAGGATCTACGAGCAGTACTTC.